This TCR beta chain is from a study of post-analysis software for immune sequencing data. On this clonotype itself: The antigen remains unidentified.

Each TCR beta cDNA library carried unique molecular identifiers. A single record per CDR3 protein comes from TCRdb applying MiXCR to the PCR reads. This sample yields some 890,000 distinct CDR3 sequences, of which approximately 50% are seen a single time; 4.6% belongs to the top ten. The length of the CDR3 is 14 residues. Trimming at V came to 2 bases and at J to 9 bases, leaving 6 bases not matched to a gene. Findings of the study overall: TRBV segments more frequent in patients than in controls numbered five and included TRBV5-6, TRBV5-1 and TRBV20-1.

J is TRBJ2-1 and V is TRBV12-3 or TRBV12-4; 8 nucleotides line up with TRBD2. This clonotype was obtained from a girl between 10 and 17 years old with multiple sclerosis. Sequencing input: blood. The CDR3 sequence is CASSLSGGIGEQFF. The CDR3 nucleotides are TGTGCCAGCAGTTTATCGGGGGGGATCGGTGAGCAGTTCTTC.